The clone carrying this TCR beta chain has ten or more counts. The antigen is not known. Time point given: blood at routine non-recurrence follow-up after resection. The input material, whole RNA from tumor, nontumor lung or frozen PBMC, was sequenced unsorted. The data belong to a study of spatial heterogeneity in lung cancer. Study-level findings and limits: Ubiquitous expanded tumor TCRs were observed in blood more at resection than follow-up.

In TCRdb, the 5' RACE reads were re-called with MiXCR into one record per CDR3 protein. The table records roughly 70,000 distinct CDR3 sequences, less than 9.5% of them present only once. The sequences come from PBMCs, collected at follow-up. The source is a female donor with early-stage non-small cell lung cancer.

The CDR3 here is CAWSETVNTEAFF. CDR3 coding DNA: TGTGCCTGGAGTGAGACAGTTAACACTGAAGCTTTCTTT. The chain uses TRBV30 and TRBJ1-1; D is possibly TRBD1 (5 bases). The CDR3 contains 13 residues. With 1 base removed from V and 2 bases from J, the gap between germline ends came to 8 bases. Germline-derived CDR1 and CDR2 are GTSNPN and SVGIG (reference sequence). The full variable domain, its missing parts supplied by reference TRBV30 and TRBJ1-1, is SQTIHQWPATLVQPVGSPLSLECTVEGTSNPNLYWYRQAAGRGLQLLFYSVGIGQISSEVPQNLSASRPQDRQFILSSKKLLLSDSGFYLCAWSETVNTEAFFGQGTRLTVV.